The sample holds a few counts of the clone carrying this T cell receptor beta chain. What it binds is not known. Next came a second PCR, run for 7 to 11 cycles, which used a sample-barcoded 5' primer along with a J-beta primer mix. TCRdb reprocessed the 5' RACE reads with MiXCR, giving one entry per CDR3 protein. The data hold about 1.5 million distinct CDR3 sequences, with about 42% observed a single time. This entry comes from a study of blood T cells in healthy people across ages. General study points: What prevented conclusive comparison of naive and antigen-experienced cells was that PBMCs were unsorted.

They isolated at least 6 million PBMCs from each sample. CDR3 length: 17 amino acids. Germline V CDR1 and CDR2: MNHEY, SVGEGT. J gave up 1 base and V 7 bases, and 14 bases lay outside the gene matches. The TCR comes from a woman younger than 35 in good health. Sequences were obtained from blood. The chain uses TRBV6-2 or TRBV6-3 and TRBJ2-7; 9 nucleotides match TRBD1. Here the CDR3 DNA reads TGTGCCAGCATCCCCCAGAAGGGGACAGGGAATTCCTACGAGCAGTACTTC. Translated, it gives CASIPQKGTGNSYEQYF.